Below, 26 T cell receptor beta chains from the same sample are listed, as sequenced in a study of CD8+ T cells in alopecia areata (dated by TCRdb to the late 2010s). The protocol used for the library was the immunoSEQ multiplex PCR assay. RNA was extracted from all samples and reverse transcribed into cDNA as template for TCR sequencing. TCRdb carries this immuneACCESS record with in-frame sequences only. Its versions omit some clonotypes, under half of them owing to an unresolved V gene in the studies checked, with the rest unexplained. The sample yields more than 85,000 clones; roughly 42% were counted once. The ten largest clones capture around 0.8% of the sample. The specimen sequenced was CD4+ T cells sorted from blood. These receptors were taken from a human donor with alopecia areata.

The gene calls are TRBV9 and TRBJ2-5, with 10 bases identical to TRBD2. V trimming: 4 bases; J trimming: 4 bases; junction bases outside the gene matches: 7. Germline CDR1 is SGDLS and CDR2 is YYNGEE. This CDR3 is built from 15 residues. CDR3: CASSLGTSEGETQYF. CDR3 in DNA: TGTGCCAGCAGCCTCGGGACTAGCGAGGGAGAGACCCAGTACTTC.

V gene TRBV30 combines with J gene TRBJ2-5, with TRBD2 matching 8 bases. V gave up 5 bases and J gave up 14 bases; unmatched junction bases: 16. The CDR3 extends over 13 amino acids. Germline V CDR1 and CDR2: GTSNPN, SVGIG (reference sequence). CDR3 DNA sequence: TGTGCCTGGGGACCCCCCGGACTAGCAGTCGGTTACTTC. Its protein is CAWGPPGLAVGYF.

The CDR3 loop reads CASSFGRENTGELFF. CDR3 DNA sequence: TGTGCCAGCAGCTTCGGCAGGGAGAACACCGGGGAGCTGTTTTTT. The chain uses TRBV7-8 and TRBJ2-2, with a tentative D call TRBD1 (5 bases). CDR3 length: 15 residues. V was cut by 3 bases and J by 1 base, with 9 bases left in between. Germline V gene lookup returns CDR1 SGHVS and CDR2 FQNEAQ.

The V gene is TRBV29-1, the J gene TRBJ2-4; weak D call: TRBD2 (6 bases). Germline V gene sequence: CDR1 SQVTM, CDR2 ANQGSEA. The CDR3 runs to 13 residues. Trimming took 5 bases from V and 9 from J, leaving 17 bases between them. The CDR3 DNA reads TGCAGCGTTCTAGAGGCGGGGACTGGCATTCAGTACTTC. Protein sequence: CSVLEAGTGIQYF.

This chain joins TRBV7-9 and TRBJ2-5; D call uncertain. Trimming pared 5 bases from V and 2 bases from J, leaving 18 bases between. This CDR3 has 16 residues. The germline V gene has CDR1 SEHNR and CDR2 FQNEAQ (reference sequence). This CDR3 reads CASSVLVWPDQETQYF. Here the CDR3 DNA reads TGTGCCAGCAGCGTCCTGGTGTGGCCTGATCAAGAGACCCAGTACTTC.

Here the CDR3 DNA reads TGCGCCAGCAGCTTGGGGGACAGCGACCCTGGTACGCAGTATTTT. This sequence encodes CASSLGDSDPGTQYF. The chain joins TRBV5-1 to TRBJ2-3; 7 bases fit TRBD1. The CDR3 is 15 amino acids. Germline V lookup: CDR1 SGHRS, CDR2 YFSETQ. V was clipped by 0 bases and J by 8 bases; unmatched bases: 9.

This clone was recorded only once. The V gene is TRBV2, the J gene TRBJ2-5; 7 nucleotides align to TRBD1. J lost 5 bases, V lost 5 bases, and 8 bases had no gene match. Germline CDR1 reads SNHLY; CDR2 reads FYNNEI. This CDR3 is 14 amino acids long. CDR3 residues: CASSPPTGLETQYF. The DNA for the CDR3 is TGTGCCAGCAGTCCACCGACAGGGTTGGAGACCCAGTACTTC.

This clone was counted only a few times. The chain combines TRBV5-8 with TRBJ1-1; no firm D call. Trimming took 2 bases from V and 4 from J, leaving 9 bases between them. The germline gives CDR1 SGHTS, CDR2 YDEGEE. This CDR3 is 13 amino acids long. CDR3 sequence reads: CASSFNPVTEAFF. The CDR3 DNA reads TGTGCCAGCAGCTTTAATCCAGTCACTGAAGCTTTCTTT.

This rearrangement joins TRBV5-1 to TRBJ1-5, with TRBD1 matching over 8 bases. The CDR3 runs 13 residues. V was pared by 4 bases and J by 10 bases, with 7 bases of the junction left unmatched. Germline-derived CDR1 and CDR2 are SGHRS and YFSETQ. The CDR3 nucleotides are TGCGCCAGCAGCCGGACAGGGACGCAACCCCAGCATTTT. Protein: CASSRTGTQPQHF.

This rearrangement joins TRBV5-1 to TRBJ2-7; 8 bases agree with TRBD2. Looked up from germline, CDR1 is SGHRS and CDR2 is YFSETQ. V dropped 6 bases and J dropped 5; count of bases not matched to a gene: 16. This CDR3 has 16 residues. CDR3 sequence: CASTFAGTREFNEQYF. CDR3 in DNA: TGCGCCAGCACCTTCGCCGGGACTAGAGAGTTCAACGAGCAGTACTTC.

This rearrangement joins TRBV5-6 to TRBJ1-1; no reliable D call. The CDR3 is 13 residues long. Trimming shortened V by 6 bases and J by 0 bases, and 9 bases separated the two germline ends. Germline loops: CDR1 SGHDT, CDR2 YYEEEE. As DNA, the CDR3 is TGTGCCAGCATCTCCCTAATGAACACTGAAGCTTTCTTT. Protein: CASISLMNTEAFF.

This clone was picked up one time. This chain links TRBV4-2 with TRBJ2-1, with a tentative D call TRBD2 (6 bases). Germline-derived CDR1 and CDR2 are LGHNA and YNFKEQ. Between the trimmed V and J ends, which lost 2 bases and 4 bases, there was a span of 9 bases. This CDR3 is 14 amino acids long. In nucleotides, the CDR3 is TGTGCCAGCAGCCAAATCGGGACTTACAATGAGCAGTTCTTC. Amino acids: CASSQIGTYNEQFF.

The chain couples TRBV29-1 to TRBJ2-3; D is perhaps TRBD1 or TRBD2 (5 bases each). The CDR3 runs to 15 residues. The ends were cut back, 1 base at V and 4 bases at J, with 15 bases in the middle. Germline CDR1 is SQVTM and CDR2 is ANQGSEA. CDR3 sequence: CSVEGGGVGADTQYF. CDR3 DNA: TGCAGCGTTGAAGGCGGTGGGGTGGGGGCAGATACGCAGTATTTT.

This clone was observed a handful of times. The rearrangement links TRBV29-1 to TRBJ2-1; TRBD2 agrees at 14 bases. This CDR3 comprises 16 residues. V was clipped by 4 bases and J by 2 bases; unmatched bases: 4. CDR1 and CDR2 (germline): SQVTM, ANQGSEA. CDR3 sequence: CSVGLAGGKAYNEQFF. The CDR3 nucleotides are TGCAGCGTTGGACTAGCGGGAGGGAAGGCCTACAATGAGCAGTTCTTC.

The chain uses TRBV29-1 and TRBJ2-1, with D perhaps TRBD2 (6 bases). Looked up from germline, CDR1 is SQVTM and CDR2 is ANQGSEA. This CDR3 contains 15 residues. Trimming removed 4 bases at V and 2 bases at J, with 15 bases between. The CDR3 sequence: CSVVRKRAAYNEQFF. As DNA, the CDR3 is TGCAGCGTTGTAAGGAAGCGGGCGGCCTACAATGAGCAGTTCTTC.

The gene calls are TRBV5-1 and TRBJ2-3; D is undetermined. This CDR3 comprises 15 residues. Trimming stripped 1 base from V and 1 base from J, with 10 bases between. CDR1 and CDR2 from the germline V gene are SGHRS and YFSETQ. The DNA of the CDR3 is TGCGCCAGCAGCTTGACCGGGTTAGGCACAGATACGCAGTATTTT. As protein: CASSLTGLGTDTQYF.

The V call is TRBV28, the J call TRBJ2-3; TRBD2 might be the D (6 bases). The CDR3 totals 13 residues. Trimming removed 4 bases from V and 4 bases from J, with 9 bases in between. CDR1 MDHEN and CDR2 SYDVKM come from the germline V gene. DNA of the CDR3: TGTGCCAGCAGTTACGGGAGCGCAGATACGCAGTATTTT. Amino acid sequence: CASSYGSADTQYF.

This clone occurred a few times. The chain couples TRBV29-1 to TRBJ2-1; D perhaps matches TRBD2 (6 bases). The CDR3 covers 14 residues. The germline V gene encodes CDR1 SQVTM and CDR2 ANQGSEA. Trimming removed 4 bases from V and 16 bases from J, with 26 bases in between. CDR3: CSVVVGLPSVFRFF. The DNA of the CDR3 is TGCAGCGTTGTCGTGGGACTTCCTTCGGTTTTTCGATTCTTC.

The chain uses TRBV6-5 and TRBJ1-1; 8 bases match TRBD1. The trim removed 4 bases at V and 1 base at J, leaving 5 bases unmatched. CDR1 and CDR2 (germline): MNHEY, SVGAGI. CDR3 length: 15 residues. Here the CDR3 reads CASSSQGASNTEAFF. The CDR3 coding sequence is TGTGCCAGCAGTTCTCAGGGGGCGTCGAACACTGAAGCTTTCTTT.

The chain has TRBV7-2 and TRBJ1-2; 9 bases are a match to TRBD1. The CDR3 consists of 15 residues. Germline CDR1 SGHTA, CDR2 FQGNSA. Germline trimming cut 8 bases from V and 8 bases from J; bases unmatched to any gene: 15. CDR3 amino acids: CASGTRDREAWGYTF. The CDR3, as DNA: TGTGCCAGCGGCACCCGGGACAGGGAAGCTTGGGGCTACACCTTC.

This clone appeared a few times. The chain couples TRBV2 to TRBJ1-2, with no clear D. Between the trimmed V and J ends, which lost 4 bases and 8 bases, there was a span of 17 bases. This CDR3 contains 14 residues. Looked up from germline, CDR1 is SNHLY and CDR2 is FYNNEI. CDR3 bases: TGTGCCAGCAGTGGTTTTATAGGAGTTGGAGGCTACACCTTC. Amino acid sequence: CASSGFIGVGGYTF. Full variable domain (missing parts from reference TRBV2 and TRBJ1-2): EPEVTQTPSHQVTQMGQEVILRCVPISNHLYFYWYRQILGQKVEFLVSFYNNEISEKSEIFDDQFSVERPDGSNFTLKIRSTKLEDSAMYFCASSGFIGVGGYTFGSGTRLTVV.

This clone was picked up a small number of times. The sample carries other DNA sequences with the same CDR3. V gene TRBV29-1 combines with J gene TRBJ2-5; tentatively, D is TRBD2 (6 bases). The V end lost 6 bases, the J end lost 1 base, and 6 bases lay between the germline ends. CDR1 and CDR2 (germline): SQVTM, ANQGSEA. The CDR3 consists of 11 residues. The CDR3 DNA is TGCAGCGTGACTAGCCAAGAGACCCAGTACTTC. Protein sequence: CSVTSQETQYF.

The chain couples TRBV29-1 to TRBJ2-7, with 10 nucleotides matching TRBD1. This CDR3 comprises 13 residues. Germline CDR1 SQVTM, CDR2 ANQGSEA. V lost 7 bases, J lost 7 bases, and 10 bases stayed unmatched. The CDR3, as DNA: TGCAGCGCTAAGACAGGGGGCGGGAAGGAGCAGTACTTC. This gives the protein CSAKTGGGKEQYF.

This chain connects TRBV30 to TRBJ1-1; D is undetermined. The CDR3 contains 12 residues. The V and J ends lost 1 base and 3 bases respectively, with 6 bases between them. Germline lookup yields CDR1 GTSNPN and CDR2 SVGIG (reference sequence). The CDR3 loop reads CAWSGQYTEAFF. CDR3 in DNA: TGTGCCTGGAGTGGGCAGTACACTGAAGCTTTCTTT. The entire variable domain, with the rest obtained from reference TRBV30 and TRBJ1-1, is as follows: SQTIHQWPATLVQPVGSPLSLECTVEGTSNPNLYWYRQAAGRGLQLLFYSVGIGQISSEVPQNLSASRPQDRQFILSSKKLLLSDSGFYLCAWSGQYTEAFFGQGTRLTVV.

The rearrangement uses TRBV29-1 and TRBJ2-5; D is ambiguous. Trimming cost V 5 bases and J 5 bases, with 15 bases left between them. Germline values: CDR1 SQVTM, CDR2 ANQGSEA. The CDR3 consists of 13 residues. CDR3 sequence (DNA): TGCAGCGTTTTAAGACCCCTTACGGAGACCCAGTACTTC. Amino acids: CSVLRPLTETQYF.

This clone was observed a few times. The gene calls are TRBV2 and TRBJ2-7, with 10 bases fitting TRBD2. With 6 bases clipped from V and 4 bases from J, the junction kept 6 bases outside the gene matches. Germline V CDR1 and CDR2: SNHLY, FYNNEI. The CDR3 totals 14 residues. The CDR3 DNA is TGTGCCAGCAGACCCCTAGCGGGGGCGTACGAGCAGTACTTC. Translated, it gives CASRPLAGAYEQYF.